Listed here are 14 T cell receptor beta chains from one sample, sequenced in a study of cytomegalovirus exposure and HLA in healthy donors. Researchers ran the PCR with 60 Vbeta and 13 Jbeta primers. Repertoires were generated with immunoSEQ multiplex PCR, while TCRdb's copy carries only in-frame clones and drops some. The sample holds under 150,000 clones, roughly 79% seen once. The sample consisted of PBMCs. The origin of the receptors is a woman between 45 and 60 years old in good health and CMV-seronegative.

As regards this clone: A junction boundary mismatches the germline segment, possibly from a read error. The gene calls are TRBV30 and TRBJ2-7, with D possibly matching TRBD2 (5 bases). Germline assignment: CDR1 GTSNPN and CDR2 SVGIG (reference sequence). CDR3 length: 12 residues. The CDR3 coding sequence is TGTGCCTGGTCGGGGTCCTCCTACGAGCGGTACTTC. Its translation is CAWSGSSYERYF.

This rearrangement joins TRBV28 to TRBJ1-4; weak D call: TRBD1 (5 bases). This CDR3 has 16 residues. V lost 6 bases, J lost 8 bases, and 22 bases lay in between. The germline V gene has CDR1 MDHEN and CDR2 SYDVKM. DNA for the CDR3: TGTGCCAGCAGCCCCCTCTGGGGGGGGAGGGACGAAAAACTGTTTTTT. Amino acid sequence: CASSPLWGGRDEKLFF.

The chain combines TRBV4-3 with TRBJ1-2, with a tentative D call TRBD1 (6 bases). V gave up 1 base and J gave up 6 bases, with 9 bases separating them. Germline V gene sequence: CDR1 LGHNA, CDR2 YSLEER. The CDR3 totals 13 residues. The CDR3 nucleotides read TGCGCCAGCAGCCAAGGGGGGCATCATGGCTACACCTTC. Translated: CASSQGGHHGYTF.

Only a few counts were recorded for this clone. The chain is built from TRBV28 and TRBJ1-2; 8 bases match TRBD1. This CDR3 has 12 amino acids. V lost 5 bases to trimming and J lost 10 bases; unmatched junction nucleotides: 6. CDR1 MDHEN and CDR2 SYDVKM come from the germline V gene. The CDR3, as DNA: TGTGCCAGCAGTGAGACAGGGGTGGTCTACACCTTC. This gives the protein CASSETGVVYTF.

This CDR3 reads CASSLSPRGGSYGYTF. For the CDR3, the DNA is TGTGCCAGCAGCTTATCTCCCCGGGGGGGCAGCTATGGCTACACCTTC. This chain links TRBV7-9 with TRBJ1-2; a possible D gene is TRBD1 (6 bases). The CDR3 has 16 amino acids. Germline CDR1 reads SEHNR; CDR2 reads FQNEAQ (reference sequence). Trimming cost V 2 bases and J 4 bases, with 17 bases left between them.

The chain joins TRBV29-1 to TRBJ2-3; no definite D call. The CDR3 spans 14 residues. CDR1 is SQVTM, CDR2 ANQGSEA, per germline. Trimming took off 2 bases at V and 6 bases at J, with 15 bases between the two ends. In nucleotides, the CDR3 is TGCAGCGTTGAACCTGACGGCCAGGTTGATACGCAGTATTTT. It translates to CSVEPDGQVDTQYF.

This chain's CDR3 is CASSRPTGLNTEAFF. The CDR3 DNA is TGTGCCAGCAGCCGACCTACAGGGTTGAACACTGAAGCTTTCTTT. V and J are TRBV7-2 and TRBJ1-1, with a weak D call TRBD1 (6 bases). Trimming left V 5 bases short and J 0 bases short, with 13 bases between. CDR1 and CDR2 (germline): SGHTA, FQGNSA. The CDR3 extends over 15 amino acids. Full variable domain (missing parts from reference TRBV7-2 and TRBJ1-1): GAGVSQSPSNKVTEKGKDVELRCDPISGHTALYWYRQSLGQGLEFLIYFQGNSAPDKSGLPSDRFSAERTGGSVSTLTIQRTQQEDSAVYLCASSRPTGLNTEAFFGQGTRLTVV.

This chain connects TRBV5-1 to TRBJ1-5; the D is unclear. Germline V gene lookup returns CDR1 SGHRS and CDR2 YFSETQ. Trimming removed 2 bases at V and 2 bases at J, with 11 bases between. The CDR3 contains 15 residues. CDR3 bases: TGCGCCAGCAGCTTTAGTGGAGGCCGCAATCAGCCCCAGCATTTT. Its translation: CASSFSGGRNQPQHF. Together with reference TRBV5-1 and TRBJ1-5, the CDR3 gives the full variable domain: KAGVTQTPRYLIKTRGQQVTLSCSPISGHRSVSWYQQTPGQGLQFLFEYFSETQRNKGNFPGRFSGRQFSNSRSEMNVSTLELGDSALYLCASSFSGGRNQPQHFGDGTRLSIL.

The chain carries TRBV9 and TRBJ1-1; weak D call: TRBD1 (6 bases). The CDR3 has 18 residues. V lost 0 bases and J lost 7, with 25 bases in between. Germline V lookup: CDR1 SGDLS, CDR2 YYNGEE. CDR3 region: CASSVDPLPKSPRGEAFF. In DNA form, the CDR3 reads TGTGCCAGCAGCGTAGACCCCCTCCCGAAGTCCCCCAGGGGTGAAGCTTTCTTT. The whole variable domain, filled in from reference TRBV9 and TRBJ1-1, reads DSGVTQTPKHLITATGQRVTLRCSPRSGDLSVYWYQQSLDQGLQFLIQYYNGEERAKGNILERFSAQQFPDLHSELNLSSLELGDSALYFCASSVDPLPKSPRGEAFFGQGTRLTVV.

V and J are TRBV19 and TRBJ1-1; D remains ambiguous. Between the trimmed V and J ends, which lost 3 bases and 1 base, there was a span of 9 bases. CDR1 is LNHDA and CDR2 is SQIVND in the germline V gene (reference sequence). CDR3 size: 14 residues. The chain's CDR3 is CASSISRGNTEAFF. The CDR3 bases are TGTGCCAGTAGTATTAGCCGAGGGAACACTGAAGCTTTCTTT.

The DNA of the CDR3 is TGTGCCAGCAGCCGCCCGGGAGGACAAGAGACCCAGTACTTC. Translating it yields CASSRPGGQETQYF. J is TRBJ2-5 and V is TRBV5-4, with 7 bases identical to TRBD2. Germline V gene sequence: CDR1 SGHNT, CDR2 YYREEE (reference sequence). The trim removed 4 bases at V and 2 bases at J, leaving 5 bases unmatched. There are 14 residues in the CDR3.

This chain joins TRBV7-6 and TRBJ2-7, with TRBD2 identical over 12 bases. This CDR3 is 17 amino acids long. Germline-derived CDR1 and CDR2 are SGHVS and FNYEAQ. V gave up 1 base and J gave up 3 bases; unmatched junction bases: 7. The CDR3 reads CASSLGRPGLAGYEQYF. The DNA for the CDR3 is TGTGCCAGCAGCTTAGGCCGTCCGGGACTAGCGGGCTACGAGCAGTACTTC.

The genes are TRBV7-2 and TRBJ2-7; a weak D match, TRBD1 (6 bases). Trimming pared 1 base from V and 3 bases from J, leaving 10 bases between. The V gene's germline CDR1 is SGHTA and CDR2 FQGNSA. The CDR3 runs to 14 residues. CDR3 sequence (DNA): TGTGCCAGCAGCTTAGGCCCAGGGGTCTACGAGCAGTACTTC. It yields the protein CASSLGPGVYEQYF. Full variable domain (rest looked up from reference TRBV7-2 and TRBJ2-7): GAGVSQSPSNKVTEKGKDVELRCDPISGHTALYWYRQSLGQGLEFLIYFQGNSAPDKSGLPSDRFSAERTGGSVSTLTIQRTQQEDSAVYLCASSLGPGVYEQYFGPGTRLTVT.

The chain recombines TRBV25-1 with TRBJ2-1; 8 bases map to TRBD2. The germline V gene has CDR1 MGHDK and CDR2 SYGVNS. V was clipped by 7 bases and J by 0 bases; unmatched bases: 2. The CDR3 runs 14 residues. Here the CDR3 reads CASNSGTSYNEQFF. DNA of the CDR3: TGTGCCAGCAATAGCGGGACCTCCTACAATGAGCAGTTCTTC.